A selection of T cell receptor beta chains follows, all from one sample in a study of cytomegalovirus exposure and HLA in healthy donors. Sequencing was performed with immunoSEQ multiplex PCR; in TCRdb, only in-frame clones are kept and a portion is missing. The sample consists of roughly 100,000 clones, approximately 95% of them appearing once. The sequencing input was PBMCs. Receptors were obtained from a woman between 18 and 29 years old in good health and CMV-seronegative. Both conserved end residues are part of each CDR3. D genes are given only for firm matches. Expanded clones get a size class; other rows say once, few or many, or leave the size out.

CASRGGSGSNEQFF,TGTGCCAGTAGAGGAGGGTCTGGGTCAAATGAGCAGTTCTTC,TRBJ2-1,-,TRBV19,-,14
CASSLGTVNGYTF,TGTGCCAGCAGCTTAGGCACAGTCAATGGCTACACCTTC,TRBJ1-2,-,TRBV11-3,-,13
CASSPSSNTEAFF,TGTGCCAGCAGCCCGAGCTCTAACACTGAAGCTTTCTTT,TRBJ1-1,-,TRBV5-6,-,13
CASSYTTGTDQPQHF,TGTGCCAGCAGTTACACTACAGGGACCGATCAGCCCCAGCATTTT,TRBJ1-5,-,TRBV6-5,-,15
CAWSDGTASYEQYF,TGTGCCTGGAGTGACGGGACAGCCTCCTACGAGCAGTACTTC,TRBJ2-7,once,TRBV30,TRBD1,14
CASSQDLGRGTDTQYF,TGTGCCAGCAGCCAAGATCTGGGCCGCGGCACAGATACGCAGTATTTT,TRBJ2-3,-,TRBV14,-,16
CASSNIGVSNEKLFF,TGTGCCAGTAGTAACATAGGGGTATCTAATGAAAAACTGTTTTTT,TRBJ1-4,-,TRBV19,-,15
CASSYAGQGESGYTF,TGTGCCAGCAGTTACGCGGGACAGGGGGAGTCTGGCTACACCTTC,TRBJ1-2,-,TRBV6-6,TRBD1,15
CASSQQGSRTGELFF,TGTGCCAGCAGCCAACAGGGGTCGCGCACCGGGGAGCTGTTTTTT,TRBJ2-2,-,TRBV7-9,TRBD1,15
CAIRSHRDSTEAFF,TGTGCCATCAGATCTCACAGGGATAGCACTGAAGCTTTCTTT,TRBJ1-1,-,TRBV10-3,-,14
CASSEDFHPGYGYTF,TGTGCCAGCAGCGAGGACTTCCATCCTGGCTATGGCTACACCTTC,TRBJ1-2,-,TRBV9,-,15
CASSIARHRSYNEQFF,TGTGCCAGTAGTATAGCCCGACACCGCTCCTACAATGAGCAGTTCTTC,TRBJ2-1,-,TRBV19,-,16
CASSQGVSGELFF,TGTGCCAGTAGCCAGGGGGTATCCGGGGAGCTGTTTTTT,TRBJ2-2,-,TRBV19,TRBD1,13
CASSFISSGELFF,TGTGCCAGCAGCTTCATCAGTTCCGGGGAGCTGTTTTTT,TRBJ2-2,-,TRBV5-4,-,13
CASSLGGGGVVFQPQHF,TGTGCCAGCAGCTTGGGGGGAGGCGGGGTGGTTTTTCAGCCCCAGCATTTT,TRBJ1-5,-,TRBV5-6,-,17
CASSDSSGGNEQYF,TGTGCCAGCAGTGACTCAAGCGGGGGTAACGAGCAGTACTTC,TRBJ2-7,-,TRBV25-1,TRBD2,14